One T cell receptor (beta chain) is described in this entry. Antigen specificity is unknown. The data derive from a study of spatial heterogeneity in lung cancer. Study outcomes and limitations: It was found that expanded intratumoral alpha and beta TCR counts tracked tumor mutation counts.

TCRdb analysed the 5' RACE reads with MiXCR anew, one entry per CDR3 protein. The repertoire has several thousand distinct CDR3 sequences, around 12% of them found once; the top ten carry about 26%. Indicated time point: sample taken at primary tumor resection. The germline gives CDR1 SGHNT, CDR2 YYREEE (reference sequence). Trimming cost V 0 bases and J 3 bases, with 2 bases left between them. The CDR3 loop spans 12 amino acids. This chain uses TRBV5-4 with TRBJ2-3; no reliable D call. The receptor comes from a male donor with early-stage non-small cell lung cancer. Sequenced here: lung tumor tissue, sampled at surgery. CDR3 in DNA: TGTGCCAGCAGCTTGGATACAGATACGCAGTATTTT. This sequence encodes CASSLDTDTQYF.